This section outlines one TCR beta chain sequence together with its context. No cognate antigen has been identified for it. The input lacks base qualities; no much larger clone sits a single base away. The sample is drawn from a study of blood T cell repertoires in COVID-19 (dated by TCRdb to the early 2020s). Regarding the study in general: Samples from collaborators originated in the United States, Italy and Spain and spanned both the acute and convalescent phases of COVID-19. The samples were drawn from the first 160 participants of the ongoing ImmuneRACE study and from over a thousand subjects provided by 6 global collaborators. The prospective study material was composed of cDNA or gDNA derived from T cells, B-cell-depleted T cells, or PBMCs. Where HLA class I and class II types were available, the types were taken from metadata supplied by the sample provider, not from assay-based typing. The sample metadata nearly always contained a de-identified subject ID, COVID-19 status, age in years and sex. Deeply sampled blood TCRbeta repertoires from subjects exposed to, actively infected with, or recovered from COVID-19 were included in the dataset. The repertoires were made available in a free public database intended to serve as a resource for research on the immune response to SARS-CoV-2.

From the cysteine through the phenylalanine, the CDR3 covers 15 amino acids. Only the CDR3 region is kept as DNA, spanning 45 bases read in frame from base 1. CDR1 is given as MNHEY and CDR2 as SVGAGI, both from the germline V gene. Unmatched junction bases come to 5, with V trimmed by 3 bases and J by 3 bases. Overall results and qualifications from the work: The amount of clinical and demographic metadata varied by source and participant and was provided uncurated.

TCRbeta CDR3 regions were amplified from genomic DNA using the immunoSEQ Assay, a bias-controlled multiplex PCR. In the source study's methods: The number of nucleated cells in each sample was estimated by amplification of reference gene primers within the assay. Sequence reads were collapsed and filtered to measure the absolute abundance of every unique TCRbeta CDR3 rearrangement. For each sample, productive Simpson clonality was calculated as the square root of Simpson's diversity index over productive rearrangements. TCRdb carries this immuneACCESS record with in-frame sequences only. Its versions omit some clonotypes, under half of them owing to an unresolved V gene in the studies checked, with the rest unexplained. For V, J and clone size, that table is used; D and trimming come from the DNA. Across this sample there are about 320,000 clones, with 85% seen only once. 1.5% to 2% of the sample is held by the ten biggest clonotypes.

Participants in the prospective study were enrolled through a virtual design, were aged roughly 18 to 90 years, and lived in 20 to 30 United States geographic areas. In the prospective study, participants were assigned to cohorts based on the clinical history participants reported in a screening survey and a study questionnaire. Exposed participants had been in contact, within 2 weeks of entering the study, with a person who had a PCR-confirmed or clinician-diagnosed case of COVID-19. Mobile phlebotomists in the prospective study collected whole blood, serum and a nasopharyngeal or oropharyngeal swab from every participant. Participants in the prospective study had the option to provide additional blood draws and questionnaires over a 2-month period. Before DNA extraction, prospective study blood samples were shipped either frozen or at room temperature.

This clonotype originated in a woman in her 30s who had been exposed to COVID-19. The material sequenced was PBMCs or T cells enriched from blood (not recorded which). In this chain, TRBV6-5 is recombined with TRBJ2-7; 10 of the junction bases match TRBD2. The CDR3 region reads CASSYTSGTNYEQYF. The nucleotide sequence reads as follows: TGTGCCAGCAGTTATACTAGCGGGACAAACTACGAGCAGTACTTC.